This T cell receptor beta chain was identified during a study of technical replicates of blood from a handful of donors. The method was immunoSEQ multiplex PCR; TCRdb's version includes in-frame clones alone and lacks a portion of them. This table has 75,000 to 80,000 clones, approximately 94% appearing once. This clone was detected a few times. The CDR3 runs 15 residues. The junction had 6 bases not matched to a gene; V was cut back by 3 bases and J by 3 bases. Germline V gene lookup returns CDR1 MNHNS and CDR2 SASEGT. Sequenced: T cells isolated from PBMCs. The receptor's source is a human donor in good health. The chain joins TRBV6-1 to TRBJ1-2; 8 bases fit TRBD1. The CDR3 nucleotides read TGTGCCAGCAGTGAGTGGACAGGGAAGGACTATGGCTACACCTTC. Its protein is CASSEWTGKDYGYTF.